One and the same sample provided the 16 T cell receptor beta chains below, sequenced in a study of CD8+CD57+ T cells in acquired aplastic anemia. It was genomic DNA that served as the template for profiling TCR beta VDJ and CDR3. TCRdb re-analysed the reads in MiXCR, keeping a single row per CDR3 protein. The data contain some 170,000 distinct CDR3 sequences, around 40% of them singletons. The source material was sorted CD4+, CD8+, or CD8+CD57+ T cells (not recorded which) from PBMCs. The receptors stem from a human donor in good health.

The chain combines TRBV7-8 with TRBJ2-1; the match to TRBD1 covers 7 bases. J lost 5 bases, V lost 8 bases, and 9 bases had no gene match. The length of the CDR3 is 14 residues. The V gene's germline CDR1 is SGHVS and CDR2 FQNEAQ. The CDR3 region is CASAVGTANNEQFF. The CDR3 DNA reads as TGTGCCAGCGCGGTAGGGACAGCTAACAATGAGCAGTTCTTC. Filled out from reference TRBV7-8 and TRBJ2-1, the complete variable domain reads GAGVSQSPRYKVAKRGQDVALRCDPISGHVSLFWYQQALGQGPEFLTYFQNEAQLDKSGLPSDRFFAERPEGSVSTLKIQRTQQEDSAVYLCASAVGTANNEQFFGPGTRLTVL.

The chain has TRBV10-3 and TRBJ2-3; a weak D match, TRBD2 (6 bases). Germline assignment: CDR1 ENHRY and CDR2 SYGVKD. The length of the CDR3 is 12 residues. The V gene lost 10 bases and the J gene lost 9 bases, with 17 bases spanning the gap. The CDR3 loop reads CASRLSGRTQYF. The CDR3 region has the DNA TGTGCCAGCAGGCTCTCCGGGAGAACGCAGTATTTT.

This clonotype has ten or more counts. This chain connects TRBV20-1 to TRBJ2-1, with 8 bases matching TRBD2. This CDR3 is built from 15 residues. The V gene's germline CDR1 is DFQATT and CDR2 SNEGSKA (reference sequence). J was trimmed by 7 bases and V by 0 bases; bases with no gene match: 8. This chain's CDR3 is CSARDAAGGRNEQFF. In nucleotides, the CDR3 is TGCAGTGCTAGAGATGCGGCGGGAGGTCGGAATGAGCAGTTCTTC.

The J gene is TRBJ1-5, the V gene TRBV19; D gene ambiguous. The germline V gene has CDR1 LNHDA and CDR2 SQIVND (reference sequence). The CDR3 runs 15 residues. Trimming removed 5 bases at V and 6 bases at J, with 17 bases between. This chain's CDR3 is CASSSDTGLGQPQHF. DNA of the CDR3: TGTGCCAGTAGTTCTGACACGGGGTTGGGTCAGCCCCAGCATTTT.

The count of this clonotype is one. The V call is TRBV12-3 or TRBV12-4, the J call TRBJ2-7, with 9 nucleotides matching TRBD1. The CDR3 is 14 residues long. Trimming took 5 bases from V and 0 from J; bases not matched to a gene: 2. The CDR3: CASSGDRASYEQYF. CDR3 coding DNA: TGTGCCAGCAGTGGGGACAGGGCCTCCTACGAGCAGTACTTC.

The chain couples TRBV2 to TRBJ2-3, with 8 bases aligning to TRBD1. After removal of 4 bases from V and 3 bases from J, the junction contained 9 bases not matched to a gene. Germline CDR1 reads SNHLY; CDR2 reads FYNNEI. The CDR3 runs 16 residues. CDR3 bases: TGTGCCAGCAGTGGGGGGACAGGCTCTGGGACAGATACGCAGTATTTT. Translating gives CASSGGTGSGTDTQYF. Full variable domain (rest looked up from reference TRBV2 and TRBJ2-3): EPEVTQTPSHQVTQMGQEVILRCVPISNHLYFYWYRQILGQKVEFLVSFYNNEISEKSEIFDDQFSVERPDGSNFTLKIRSTKLEDSAMYFCASSGGTGSGTDTQYFGPGTRLTVL.

In this sample, this clonotype turned up a few times. The chain recombines TRBV2 with TRBJ2-4; D might be TRBD1 (5 bases). The CDR3 totals 14 residues. V lost 3 bases, J lost 3 bases, and 9 bases lay in between. Per the germline V gene, CDR1 is SNHLY and CDR2 is FYNNEI. Written as DNA, the CDR3 is TGTGCCAGCAGTGATGGGCAGGGCAAAAACATTCAGTACTTC. Translation gives CASSDGQGKNIQYF.

The sample holds many counts of this clonotype. The chain couples TRBV7-2 to TRBJ2-5, with D hard to call. The CDR3 has 15 residues. The germline V and J ends were trimmed by 0 bases and 7 bases, with 15 bases remaining between them. Germline CDR1 is SGHTA and CDR2 is FQGNSA. CDR3 loop: CASSLAQSGWGTQYF. CDR3 sequence (DNA): TGTGCCAGCAGCTTAGCGCAGTCGGGCTGGGGGACCCAGTACTTC.

As regards this clonotype: Just one base apart from a much larger clone, this may be a read error. CDR3 DNA: TGTGCCAGCAGCCAAGAGTTTAGTTCAGTAATACAAGAGACCCAGTACTTC. This codes for CASSQEFSSVIQETQYF. V gene TRBV14 combines with J gene TRBJ2-7; D ambiguous. With the DNA end fitting TRBJ2-5 better, the J assignment may be wrong. The CDR3 loop spans 17 amino acids. The germline CDR1 and CDR2 sequences are SGHDN and FVKESK.

A note on this clonotype: A much larger clone lies a single base off, so this may be a read error. This likely comes from a read error, as the CDR3 has no conserved phenylalanine or tryptophan at its end. This chain links TRBV5-1 with TRBJ2-5, with D unclear. Germline CDR1 reads SGHRS; CDR2 reads YFSETQ. The CDR3 length is 14 residues. Between the trimmed V and J ends, which lost 1 base and 1 base, there was a span of 8 bases. The DNA of the CDR3 is TGCGCCAGCAGCTTGAGCCAGACCCAAGAGACCCAGTACCTC. Translated, it gives CASSLSQTQETQYL.

The chain links TRBV13 to TRBJ2-7; D ambiguous. Germline V gene data show CDR1 as PRHDT and CDR2 as FYEKMQ (reference sequence). The CDR3 runs to 13 residues. With 6 bases removed from V and 2 bases from J, the gap between germline ends came to 11 bases. The DNA for the CDR3 is TGTGCCAGCAGTTTCACCCGCACCTACGAGCAGTACTTC. Protein sequence: CASSFTRTYEQYF. The full variable domain, rest sourced from reference TRBV13 and TRBJ2-7, is AAGVIQSPRHLIKEKRETATLKCYPIPRHDTVYWYQQGPGQDPQFLISFYEKMQSDKGSIPDRFSAQQFSDYHSELNMSSLELGDSALYFCASSFTRTYEQYFGPGTRLTVT.

The sample holds many counts of this clonotype. The chain combines TRBV12-5 with TRBJ2-7; D ambiguous. This CDR3 comprises 13 residues. V lost 1 base to trimming and J lost 2 bases, with 6 bases between them. The germline gives CDR1 LGHNT, CDR2 FRNRAP. Written as DNA, the CDR3 is TGTGCTAGTGGTTTGGGTTCTGCCTACGAGCAGTACTTC. As protein: CASGLGSAYEQYF.

V is TRBV19 and J is TRBJ1-1; D might be TRBD1 (6 bases). Trimming took 3 bases from V and 7 from J, leaving 12 bases between them. CDR3 size: 13 residues. Germline CDR1 LNHDA, CDR2 SQIVND (reference sequence). CDR3 in DNA: TGTGCCAGTAGTATGAAGGCAGGGGTTGAAGCTTTCTTT. As protein: CASSMKAGVEAFF.

This clonotype was detected many times. The V gene is TRBV7-6, the J gene TRBJ2-5; D not certain. The CDR3 consists of 15 residues. Trimming shortened V by 5 bases and J by 5 bases, and 18 bases separated the two germline ends. Per the germline V gene, CDR1 is SGHVS and CDR2 is FNYEAQ. The CDR3 DNA reads TGTGCCAGCAGCACATCGGGCCCCCCGAGGGAGACCCAGTACTTC. This sequence encodes CASSTSGPPRETQYF.

In its sample, this clonotype was seen many times. The chain recombines TRBV24-1 with TRBJ2-3; D may be TRBD1 (5 bases). V was trimmed by 3 bases and J by 8 bases, leaving 20 bases between them. Germline assignment: CDR1 KGHDR and CDR2 SFDVKD. The CDR3 consists of 16 residues. CDR3 protein: CATSDTRQSRFGTQYF. For the CDR3, the DNA is TGTGCCACCAGTGATACCCGACAGTCCCGGTTTGGTACGCAGTATTTT.

This clonotype has only one observation. This sequence may be a read error, since a much larger clone differs from it by one base. CDR3 sequence reads: CTSSFGVNTEAFF. CDR3 nucleotide sequence: TGTACCAGCAGCTTTGGTGTGAACACTGAAGCTTTCTTT. The chain has TRBV5-6 and TRBJ1-1; D uncertain. The CDR3 spans 13 residues. Germline V CDR1 and CDR2: SGHDT, YYEEEE.